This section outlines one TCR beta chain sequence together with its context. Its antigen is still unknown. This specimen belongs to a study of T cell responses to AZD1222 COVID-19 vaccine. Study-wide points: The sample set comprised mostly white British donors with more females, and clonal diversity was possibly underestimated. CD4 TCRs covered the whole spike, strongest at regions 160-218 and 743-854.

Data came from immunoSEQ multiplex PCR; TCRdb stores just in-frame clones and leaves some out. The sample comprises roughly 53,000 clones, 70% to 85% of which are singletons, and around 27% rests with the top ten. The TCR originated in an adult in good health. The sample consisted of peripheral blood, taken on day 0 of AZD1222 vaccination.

The CDR3 loop reads CASSLADRGNTEAFF. The CDR3 DNA sequence: TGTGCCAGCAGCTTAGCGGACAGGGGTAACACTGAAGCTTTCTTT. The J gene is TRBJ1-1, the V gene TRBV11-1; 9 nucleotides align to TRBD1. Germline V CDR1 and CDR2: SGHAT, FQDESV (reference sequence). V lost 0 bases and J lost 2; bases outside the gene matches: 1. The CDR3 covers 15 residues.